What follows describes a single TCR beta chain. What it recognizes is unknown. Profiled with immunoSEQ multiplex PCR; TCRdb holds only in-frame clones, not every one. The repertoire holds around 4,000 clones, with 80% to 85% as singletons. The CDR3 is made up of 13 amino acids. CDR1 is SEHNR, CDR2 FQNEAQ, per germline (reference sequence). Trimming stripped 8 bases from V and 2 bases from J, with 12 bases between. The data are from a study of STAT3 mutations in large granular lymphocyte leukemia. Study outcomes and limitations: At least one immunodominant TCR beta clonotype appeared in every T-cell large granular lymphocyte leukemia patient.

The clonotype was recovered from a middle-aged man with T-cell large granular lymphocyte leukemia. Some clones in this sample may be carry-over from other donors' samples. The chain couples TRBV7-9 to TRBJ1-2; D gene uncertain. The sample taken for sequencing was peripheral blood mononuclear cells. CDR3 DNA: TGTGCCAGCGGGGTACGGACCAACTATGGCTACACCTTC. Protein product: CASGVRTNYGYTF.